Listed here is a single T cell receptor beta chain. This CDR3 region has 14 residues. The germline V and J ends were trimmed by 4 bases and 6 bases, with 17 bases remaining between them. CDR1 and CDR2 from the germline V gene are SGHRS and YFSETQ. This entry is derived from a study of shared clonotypes between healthy human individuals. Study-wide context: Three CD4 naive, three CD4 memory, two CD8 naive and one CD8 memory plate were used per donor.

It was into CD45RA+ naive and CD45RA-negative memory subsets that the CD4+ cells were split. TCRdb's copy holds only in-frame clones and misses some; the assay was immunoSEQ multiplex PCR. The data hold nearly 1,000,000 clones, with more than 75% observed a single time. The clonotype originates from a man younger than 35 in good health. Sequencing was performed on memory CD4+ T cells sorted from blood. The subset: CD45RA-negative fraction. The rearrangement uses TRBV5-1 and TRBJ2-7; D is perhaps TRBD2 (5 bases). Written as DNA, the CDR3 is TGCGCCAGCAGCCTAAGAGCTAATGAGGGCGAGCAGTACTTC. It specifies CASSLRANEGEQYF.